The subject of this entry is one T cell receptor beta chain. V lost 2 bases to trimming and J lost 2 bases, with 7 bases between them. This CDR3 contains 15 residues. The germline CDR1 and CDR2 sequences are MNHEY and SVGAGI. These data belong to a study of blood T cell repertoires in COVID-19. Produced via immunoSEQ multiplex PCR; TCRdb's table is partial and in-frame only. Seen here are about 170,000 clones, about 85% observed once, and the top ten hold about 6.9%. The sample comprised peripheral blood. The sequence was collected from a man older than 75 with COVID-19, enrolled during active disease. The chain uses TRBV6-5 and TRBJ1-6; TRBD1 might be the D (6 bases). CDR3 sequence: CASSYRGTYNSPLHF. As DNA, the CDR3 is TGTGCCAGCAGTTACAGGGGGACCTATAATTCACCCCTCCACTTT.